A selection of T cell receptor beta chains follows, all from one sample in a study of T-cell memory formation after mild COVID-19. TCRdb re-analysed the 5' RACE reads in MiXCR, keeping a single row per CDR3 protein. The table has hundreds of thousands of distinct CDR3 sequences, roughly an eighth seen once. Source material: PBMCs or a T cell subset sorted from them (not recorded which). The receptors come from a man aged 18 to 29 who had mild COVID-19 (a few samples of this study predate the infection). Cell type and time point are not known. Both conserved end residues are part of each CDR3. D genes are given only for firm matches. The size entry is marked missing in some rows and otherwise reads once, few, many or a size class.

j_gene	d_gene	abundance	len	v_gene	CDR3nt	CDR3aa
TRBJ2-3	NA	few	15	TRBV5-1	TGCGCCAGCAGCACAATAGCGGCTAGCACAGATACGCAGTATTTT	CASSTIAASTDTQYF
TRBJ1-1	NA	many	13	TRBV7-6	TGTGCCAGCAGCTCGCTCCCCGGCACTGAAGCTTTCTTT	CASSSLPGTEAFF
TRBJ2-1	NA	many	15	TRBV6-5	TGTGCCAGCAGCCAGCTCGATCCCTCCTACAATGAGCAGTTCTTC	CASSQLDPSYNEQFF
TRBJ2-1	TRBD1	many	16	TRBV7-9	TGTGCCAGCAGCTTAGGCCGGACAGGGGGAGTCAATGAGCAGTTCTTC	CASSLGRTGGVNEQFF
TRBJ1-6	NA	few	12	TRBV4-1	TGCGCCAGCAGCAAGGGACCCAGCCACCTCCACTTT	CASSKGPSHLHF
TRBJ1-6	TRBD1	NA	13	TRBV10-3	TGTGCCATACAGCCGGGGACAGGGTCTCCCCTCCACTTT	CAIQPGTGSPLHF
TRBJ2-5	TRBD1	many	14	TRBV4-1	TGCGCCAGCAGCCAAGGACAGGGCGGAGAGACCCAGTACTTC	CASSQGQGGETQYF
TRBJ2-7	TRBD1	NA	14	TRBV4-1	TGCGCCAGCAGCCACGACAGGGCCGCCTACGAGCAGTACTTC	CASSHDRAAYEQYF
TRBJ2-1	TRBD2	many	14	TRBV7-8	TGTGCCAGCAGCTGGGGGGGGATCTACAATGAGCAGTTCTTC	CASSWGGIYNEQFF
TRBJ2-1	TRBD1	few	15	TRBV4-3	TGCGCCAGCAGCCAAGATCAGACAGGGTACAATGAGCAGTTCTTC	CASSQDQTGYNEQFF
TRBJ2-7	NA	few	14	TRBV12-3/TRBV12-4	TGTGCCAGCAGTTCGAGGGGAGCGCCCCACGAGCAGTACTTC	CASSSRGAPHEQYF
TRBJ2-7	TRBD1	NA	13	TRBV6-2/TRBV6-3	TGTGCCAGCAGAGGACAGGGGAGGTACGAGCAGTACTTC	CASRGQGRYEQYF
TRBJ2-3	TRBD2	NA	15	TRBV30	TGTGCCTGGAGTGTGGGGACTAGCGGCACAGATACGCAGTATTTT	CAWSVGTSGTDTQYF
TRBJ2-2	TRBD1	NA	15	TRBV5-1	TGCGCCAGCAGCAAGGGGACAGGGAACACCGGGGAGCTGTTTTTT	CASSKGTGNTGELFF
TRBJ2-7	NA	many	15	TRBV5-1	TGCGCCAGCAGCTTGGATCCGGATTATAGTTACGAGCAGTACTTC	CASSLDPDYSYEQYF
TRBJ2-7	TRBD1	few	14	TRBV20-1	TGCAGTGCTGTCCCCCCAGGGGGTACCTACGAGCAGTACTTC	CSAVPPGGTYEQYF